The entry below gives a single T cell receptor beta chain sequence along with its context. This sample is part of a study of blood T cell repertoires in COVID-19. Repertoires were generated with immunoSEQ multiplex PCR, while TCRdb's copy carries only in-frame clones and drops some. The table shows around 45,000 clones, with roughly 79% occurring only once. Germline-derived CDR1 and CDR2 are SGHVS and FQNEAQ. V was pared by 5 bases and J by 4 bases, with 20 bases between. There are 16 residues in the CDR3. What was sequenced was peripheral blood. The source of this sequence is a woman of 80 years or more with acute or convalescent COVID-19. J is TRBJ1-2 and V is TRBV7-8; D gene unclear. The CDR3 spells CASSPKPPKAGYGYTF. CDR3 nucleotides: TGTGCCAGCAGCCCTAAGCCCCCGAAAGCCGGCTATGGCTACACCTTC.